This T cell receptor (beta chain) was captured in a study of cytomegalovirus exposure and HLA in healthy donors listed by TCRdb under 2017. Study-level background: According to an earlier analysis of 450 to 650 of the donors, 150 million to 200 million T cells yielded 117 million unique TCR beta sequences and less than 300 Gb of sequence data. Typing coverage differed by locus: A, B, C, DRB1 and DQB1 were typed in about 620-630 donors, DQA1 in about 510, DPA1 in over 600, and DPB1 in approximately 450. An earlier analysis of about 620 of the donors applied high-throughput TCR beta sequencing to assess whether each TCR beta V gene segment acted as functional or pseudogenic. The aim of the study was to test whether cataloging public T cell receptors could identify signatures of past pathogen exposure. A later genetic analysis used genome-wide SNP genotypes for about three fifths of the roughly 700 donors, treating that subset as a discovery cohort. Among some 410 genotyped donors of the cohort, an average of around 240,000 unique TCR beta nucleotide sequences were sequenced per donor, roughly 18% of them non-productive. Of the roughly 410 genotyped donors, 65% to 90% were placed in the genetic ancestry cluster associated with self-reported Caucasian donors. The study combined high-throughput TCR immunosequencing, statistical association of individual TCRs with disease status, and machine learning to predict cytomegalovirus infection status. In a later analysis, previously published TCR beta repertoires from more than 500 donors were re-analyzed and high-resolution HLA genotyping was added so that TCR occurrence patterns could be studied. HLA typing covered class I and class II loci at four-digit resolution. About 280 gigabases of sequencing data and around 87 million unique TCR sequences were included in an early release covering several hundred HLA-typed donors. All discovery cohort repertoires had been generated using a single sequencing platform. The study used immunosequencing to profile the T cell repertoires of some 600 subjects and linked those repertoires to cytomegalovirus serostatus. In addition to the first cohort of 666 subjects, a separate validation cohort of approximately 110 different subjects was used. A handful of DR-DQ haplotypes were treated as single units for association and clustering because of strong linkage in the cohort. Alongside the repertoire data, information on donor age, sex, ethnicity and CMV serostatus was compiled. Rather than drawing on any new phenotypic data, the later analysis identified candidate immune exposures from TCR beta sequences and the way those sequences occurred across donors.

What the research found in general, with its limitations: A later analysis found that most CMV-associated TCR beta chains appeared HLA-restricted, with HLA associations seemingly driven largely by CMV exposure. Some IMGT-functional V segments, including TRBV6-2 and TRBV6-3, could not be told apart with the 87-base-pair reads, so those segments were excluded. Because counts were too low, roughly 16 rarely observed V segments, including chromosome 9 orphons, were excluded from the earlier analysis of some 540 of the donors. The study gave a list of some 150 TCR beta chains associated with cytomegalovirus. In a later analysis, HLA-associated TCR beta chains showed more clonal expansion and lower generation probabilities than non-associated chains that were equally common. According to a later genetic analysis, donors in an Asian-associated ancestry cluster had fewer N-insertions in productive TCRs than the roughly 670-donor mean. Correlated functional status among segregating V segments might reflect linkage disequilibrium, but an unknown experimental factor could not be ruled out. At a false discovery rate of 0.05, a later analysis linked around 15,000 TCR beta sequences to specific HLA alleles. The cohort was sequenced for TCR beta chains only, and without alpha or paired-chain data the features that could be detected were limited. Sequencing depth was assumed to be roughly uniform across donors in the presence/absence analyses, though that assumption may not hold. Most TCR sequences were seen in very few donors, while some public TCRs were found in many individuals. A cluster of highly shared sequence variants was judged likely to represent a technical artifact of the sequencing pipeline. The classifier was reported to diagnose cytomegalovirus status with high specificity and sensitivity in both the original and validation cohorts. Three of the identified cytomegalovirus-associated TCR beta chains were confirmed in vitro to be specific for cytomegalovirus antigens. A later genetic analysis associated a missense DCLRE1C variant with V-gene and J-gene trimming of TCR beta chains, and an independent cohort replicated the association. According to a later analysis, parvovirus B19, influenza, CMV and Epstein-Barr virus appeared linked to several top co-occurrence clusters. Broadly in line with IMGT annotations, most TCR beta V segments showed up in productive rearrangements about 87% or about 30% of the time in an earlier analysis of around 550 of the donors. According to a later analysis, TCR association rates differed among HLA loci, with DRB1 alleles showing the most associated TCRs and HLA-C alleles showing the fewest. A further reported finding was that TCR beta sequences accurately predicted the HLA-A and HLA-B alleles for most subjects in the first cohort. The authors suggested that the approach could potentially be extended to other disease states and immunological phenotypes. HLA typing was unavailable for some donors at each locus, so association tests used only the typed subset. Assigning TCR associations to individual alleles was difficult when HLA alleles, especially DR and DQ, strongly co-occurred. The only immune exposure information available for the cohort was CMV serostatus.

Comment on this clone: This receptor's antigen is unknown. The record has no base qualities; no much larger clone is one base away.

The cohort was made up of 666 healthy bone marrow donors. Cohort members were all nominally healthy when sampled, although unrecorded immune exposures were likely present. The donor was CMV seronegative and belonged to the group of 350 to 400 seronegative cohort members. Every donor gave a peripheral blood sample, and the peripheral blood mononuclear cells from that sample were used for TCR beta sequencing. The Qiagen DNeasy Blood Extraction Kit was used to extract genomic DNA from the blood cell samples. The CDR3 sequence holds 15 residues, the cysteine and phenylalanine included. Only CDR3 DNA is held: 45 bases, read in frame from base 1. V was cut back by 8 bases and J by 3 bases, leaving a gap of 17 bases between them. CDR1 MNHEY and CDR2 SMNVEV were looked up in the germline V gene (reference sequence). Library generation was performed with the immunoSEQ multiplex PCR assay. A mixture of 60 forward primers for TCR Vbeta segments and 13 reverse primers for TCR Jbeta segments was used in the multiplex PCR. Amplification of the CDR3 region of rearranged TCR beta genes was performed with a multiplex PCR assay on genomic DNA. On the Illumina HiSeq System, the amplified TCR beta libraries were sequenced as 87-base-pair reads. The original pipeline was this. Across the roughly 640 repertoires, a later analysis counted some 81 million unique TCR beta chains, roughly 11 million of which were shared by at least two donors. Raw reads were error-corrected and collapsed into unique sequences with a nearest-neighbor algorithm that merged closely related sequences to remove PCR and sequencing errors. To assign V, D and J gene segments, CDR3 sequences were aligned to IMGT reference sequences. For a sequence to be retained, a match of at least six nucleotides to both a V gene segment and a J gene segment was required. A rearrangement counted as productive if the CDR3 had no stop codons and remained in frame with V and J, and every other rearrangement counted as non-productive. Following IMGT convention, CDR3 was defined as the stretch from the second conserved V-encoded cysteine to the conserved J-encoded phenylalanine. The earlier analysis of about 610 of the donors excluded any sequence lacking an unambiguous match to a single V gene segment. In an earlier analysis of a few hundred of the donors, V segments were called functional above 56.7% productive rearrangements and were called segregating when the between-donor standard deviation exceeded 5%. A statistical classification framework was developed to diagnose cytomegalovirus status using the catalog of TCR beta chain sequences. In a later analysis, TCR nucleotide sequences were compared against IMGT/GENE-DB human TR gene sequences so that V and J genes could be assigned. The TCRdist pipeline was used in a later analysis to assign CDR3 sequences and most-parsimonious VDJ recombination scenarios. A later analysis defined each TCR beta chain by its CDR3 amino acid sequence plus V-gene family, and excluded reads lacking a unique V-gene family. As a way to deal with suspected cross-contamination and a sequencing artifact, a later analysis dropped nearly 600 nucleotide sequences that were highly shared and had low generation probability. A later analysis calculated a clonal expansion index for each public chain from normalized within-repertoire ranks of inferred template counts. Generation probabilities in a later analysis came from a VDJ recombination model fitted to out-of-frame rearrangements, and those results were checked against IGoR. Hypergeometric tests were used in a later analysis to score TCR-TCR, TCR-HLA and TCR-CMV co-occurrence, with a repertoire-size bias correction applied to the TCR pairs. A later analysis estimated false discovery rates by permuting HLA or CMV assignments 20 times. In a later analysis, co-occurring TCRs were grouped with DBSCAN, and TCRdist sequence similarity was added when clustering was performed within HLA-allele-positive subsets. Repertoires with fewer than 30,000 or more than 120,000 public chains, plus five repertoires with anomalous nucleotide sharing, were excluded from co-occurrence clustering. Here the immuneACCESS table is served through TCRdb, limited to in-frame sequences with V and J called. Missing clones are a known gap in these copies; in checked studies unresolved V genes cover under half, and the rest lacks a known reason. V and J calls and clone size follow that table, whereas D and trimming were derived from the DNA. Counted in this sample were around 140,000 clones; 75% to 85% of them appeared once. The ten top clones hold approximately 1.1% of the sample.

The sequenced sample consisted of PBMCs. The chain is encoded by TRBV27 joined to TRBJ1-3; the best D guess is TRBD1, with 6 bases matching. This sequence originates from a male donor in good health and CMV-seronegative. CDR3 reads: CASRASRGGGNTIYF. The bases read TGTGCCAGCCGCGCCTCCAGGGGTGGTGGAAACACCATATATTTT.